This TCR beta chain was recovered during a study of cytomegalovirus exposure and HLA in healthy donors. The study, taken as a whole, reports: A list of approximately 150 TCR beta chains associated with cytomegalovirus was given. Confirmation was obtained in vitro that three CMV-associated chains are specific for CMV antigens.

The CDR3 is 19 residues long. CDR1 and CDR2 from the germline V gene are LNHDA and SQIVND (reference sequence). Losses at the gene ends were 4 bases for V and 3 bases for J; bases not matched to a gene: 12. The assay was immunoSEQ multiplex PCR, and TCRdb's table has in-frame clones only and misses some. The data contain 150,000 to 180,000 clones, 75% to 90% of them singletons. In regard to this clone: The antigen is unknown.

The V call is TRBV19, the J call TRBJ1-4, with 12 bases fitting TRBD1. The specimen sequenced was PBMCs. The source of this sequence is a man aged 18 to 29 in good health and CMV-seropositive. The CDR3 is CASSRPGQGAFGANEKLFF. The CDR3 nucleotides are TGTGCCAGTAGTAGGCCGGGACAGGGGGCGTTTGGTGCTAATGAAAAACTGTTTTTT.